This TCR beta chain was captured in a study of blood T cell repertoires in COVID-19. The CDR3 has 15 amino acids. The germline CDR1 and CDR2 sequences are LGHNA and YNFKEQ. Deletions cut 5 bases from V and 7 bases from J, with 18 bases between. Sequencing was performed with immunoSEQ multiplex PCR; in TCRdb, only in-frame clones are kept and a portion is missing. This table has 30,000 to 45,000 clones, under 90% appearing once. This receptor was taken from a man aged 65-85 years with acute or convalescent COVID-19. The sample was peripheral blood. The V and J genes are TRBV4-2 and TRBJ2-4; D is perhaps TRBD2 (7 bases). The CDR3, as DNA: TGTGCCAGCAGCTCAGGGGAGGGTGGAGGGAACATTCAGTACTTC. As protein: CASSSGEGGGNIQYF.